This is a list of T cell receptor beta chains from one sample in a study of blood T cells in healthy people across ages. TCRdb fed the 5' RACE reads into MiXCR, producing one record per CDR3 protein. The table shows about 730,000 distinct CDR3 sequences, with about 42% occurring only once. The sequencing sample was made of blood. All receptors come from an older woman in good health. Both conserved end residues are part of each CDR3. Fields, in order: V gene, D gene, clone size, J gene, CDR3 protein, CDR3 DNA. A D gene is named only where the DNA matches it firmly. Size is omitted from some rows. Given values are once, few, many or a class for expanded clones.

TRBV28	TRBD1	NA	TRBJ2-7	CASSSHGTGFRYEQYF	TGTGCCAGCAGTTCCCACGGGACAGGGTTCCGCTACGAGCAGTACTTC
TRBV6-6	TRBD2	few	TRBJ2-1	CASSLWSSGTNNEQFF	TGTGCCAGCAGTTTATGGTCCAGCGGGACGAACAATGAGCAGTTCTTC
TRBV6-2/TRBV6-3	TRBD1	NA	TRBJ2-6	CASSRGTGNAGANVLTF	TGTGCCAGCAGTCGTGGGACAGGGAACGCCGGGGCCAACGTCCTGACTTTC
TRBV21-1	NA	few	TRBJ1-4	CASSKVRGRSEKLFF	TGTGCCAGCAGCAAAGTAAGGGGGCGGTCGGAAAAACTGTTTTTT
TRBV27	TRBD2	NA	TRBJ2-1	CASSLPPGLPYNEQFF	TGTGCCAGCAGTTTACCTCCGGGACTACCCTACAATGAGCAGTTCTTC
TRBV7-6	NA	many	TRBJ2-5	CASSATELQETQYF	TGTGCCAGCAGCGCGACAGAATTACAAGAGACCCAGTACTTC
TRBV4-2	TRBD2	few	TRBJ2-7	CASSPTSGSNYEQYF	TGTGCCAGCAGCCCGACTAGCGGGAGTAACTACGAGCAGTACTTC
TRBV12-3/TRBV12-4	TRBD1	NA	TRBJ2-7	CASSPDRIESYEQYF	TGTGCCAGCAGCCCGGACAGGATAGAGTCCTACGAGCAGTACTTC
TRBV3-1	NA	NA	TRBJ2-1	CASSEEGITYNEQFF	TGTGCCAGCAGCGAGGAGGGCATAACCTACAATGAGCAGTTCTTC
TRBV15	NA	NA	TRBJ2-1	CATSSETLLGLYNEQFF	TGTGCCACCAGCAGTGAGACCTTACTGGGGCTCTACAATGAGCAGTTCTTC
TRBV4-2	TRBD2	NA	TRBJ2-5	CASSQTNNPGLALEIQYF	TGTGCCAGCAGCCAGACCAACAATCCGGGACTAGCATTGGAGATCCAGTACTTC
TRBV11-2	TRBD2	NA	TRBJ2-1	CASGTGGVEQFF	TGTGCCAGCGGCACGGGAGGTGTTGAGCAGTTCTTC
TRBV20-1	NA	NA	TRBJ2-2	CSARDRISGGELFF	TGCAGTGCTAGAGATAGAATCAGCGGCGGGGAGCTGTTTTTT
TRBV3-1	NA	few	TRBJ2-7	CASSQESEQYF	TGTGCCAGCAGCCAAGAATCCGAGCAGTACTTC
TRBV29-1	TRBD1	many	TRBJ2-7	CSVRDRAMGREQYF	TGCAGCGTTCGGGACAGGGCGATGGGGCGCGAGCAGTACTTC
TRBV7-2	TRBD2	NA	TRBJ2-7	CACSFSSGDYEQYF	TGTGCCTGCAGCTTTTCTAGCGGGGACTACGAGCAGTACTTC
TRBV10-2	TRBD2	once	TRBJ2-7	CASSDPGLAGASYEQYF	TGCGCCAGCAGTGACCCCGGGCTAGCGGGAGCCTCCTACGAGCAGTACTTC
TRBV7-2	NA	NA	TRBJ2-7	CASSLANPRGGSYEQYF	TGTGCCAGCAGCTTAGCCAACCCAAGGGGTGGCTCCTACGAGCAGTACTTC
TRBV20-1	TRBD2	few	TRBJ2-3	CSADGLAGLDTQYF	TGCAGTGCTGATGGACTAGCGGGACTAGATACGCAGTATTTT
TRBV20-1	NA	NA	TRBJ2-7	CSARPLTHESSEQYF	TGCAGTGCTAGGCCATTGACTCACGAATCGTCCGAGCAGTACTTC
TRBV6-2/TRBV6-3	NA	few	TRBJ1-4	CASSRTAPNEKLFF	TGTGCCAGCAGTCGGACGGCCCCAAATGAAAAACTGTTTTTT
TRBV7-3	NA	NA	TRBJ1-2	CASSLTQGHGYTF	TGTGCCAGCAGCTTAACGCAGGGACATGGCTACACCTTC
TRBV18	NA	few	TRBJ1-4	CASSQAAGRNEKLFF	TGTGCCAGCTCACAGGCGGCAGGTCGTAATGAAAAACTGTTTTTT
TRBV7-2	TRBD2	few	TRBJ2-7	CASSSGTPRQQYF	TGTGCCAGCAGCAGCGGGACCCCCCGGCAGCAGTACTTC
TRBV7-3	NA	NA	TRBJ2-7	CASSPGHPGAEQYF	TGTGCCAGCAGCCCCGGACACCCCGGGGCCGAGCAGTACTTC
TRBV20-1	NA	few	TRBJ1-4	CSARNEKLFF	TGCAGTGCTAGAAATGAAAAACTGTTTTTT
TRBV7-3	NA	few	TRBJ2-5	CASSWYRDSETQYF	TGTGCCAGCAGCTGGTACCGGGACTCAGAGACCCAGTACTTC
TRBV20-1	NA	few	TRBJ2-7	CSASLSGGSSYEQYF	TGCAGTGCTAGCCTTTCCGGGGGATCTTCCTACGAGCAGTACTTC
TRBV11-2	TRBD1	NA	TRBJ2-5	CASSLDPGQGAKEAQYF	TGTGCCAGCAGCTTAGATCCGGGACAGGGTGCCAAAGAGGCCCAGTACTTC
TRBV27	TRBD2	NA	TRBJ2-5	CASSLAGDETQYF	TGTGCCAGCTCACTAGCGGGAGATGAGACCCAGTACTTC
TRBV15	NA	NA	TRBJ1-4	CATAIGQSKLFF	TGTGCCACTGCGATCGGACAGTCAAAACTGTTTTTT
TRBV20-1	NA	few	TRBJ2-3	CSAQDGKSTDTQYF	TGCAGTGCTCAGGACGGGAAGAGCACAGATACGCAGTATTTT
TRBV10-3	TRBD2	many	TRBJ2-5	CAISEGHGGETQYF	TGTGCCATCAGTGAGGGGCACGGGGGGGAGACCCAGTACTTC
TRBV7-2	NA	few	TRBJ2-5	CASSFQRGGETQYF	TGTGCCAGCAGCTTCCAAAGGGGCGGAGAGACCCAGTACTTC
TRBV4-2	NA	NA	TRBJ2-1	CASSQLGGIKEQFF	TGTGCCAGCAGCCAACTGGGGGGTATCAAGGAGCAGTTCTTC
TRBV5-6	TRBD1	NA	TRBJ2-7	CASSVGQGTCEQYF	TGTGCCAGCAGCGTGGGACAGGGGACCTGCGAGCAGTACTTC
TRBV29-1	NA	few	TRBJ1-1	CSVAPGNTEAFF	TGCAGCGTTGCCCCCGGGAACACTGAAGCTTTCTTT
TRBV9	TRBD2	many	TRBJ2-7	CASSVGSGGYEQYF	TGTGCCAGCAGCGTAGGTAGCGGGGGGTACGAGCAGTACTTC
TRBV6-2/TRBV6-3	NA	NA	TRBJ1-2	CASSENRAARGYTF	TGTGCCAGCAGTGAGAACAGGGCCGCGAGAGGCTACACCTTC
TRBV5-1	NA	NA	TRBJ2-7	CASSVEDHYEQYF	TGCGCCAGCAGTGTTGAGGACCACTACGAGCAGTACTTC
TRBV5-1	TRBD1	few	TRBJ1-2	CASSPGTGGVGYTF	TGCGCCAGCAGTCCCGGGACAGGGGGCGTTGGCTACACCTTC
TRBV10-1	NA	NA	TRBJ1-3	CASSGTSGNTIYF	TGCGCCAGCAGTGGCACCTCTGGAAACACCATATATTTT
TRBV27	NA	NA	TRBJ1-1	CASSGYRAVTEAFF	TGTGCCAGCAGTGGTTACAGGGCCGTCACTGAAGCTTTCTTT
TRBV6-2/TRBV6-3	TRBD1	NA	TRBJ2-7	CANSNPTGGTYEQYF	TGTGCCAACAGTAACCCGACAGGGGGGACCTACGAGCAGTACTTC
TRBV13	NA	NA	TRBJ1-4	CASSLGPGPGEKLFF	TGTGCCAGCAGCTTAGGCCCAGGCCCCGGTGAAAAACTGTTTTTT
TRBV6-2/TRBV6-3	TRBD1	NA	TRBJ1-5	CASTPGQGSNQPQHF	TGTGCCAGCACCCCTGGACAGGGAAGCAATCAGCCCCAGCATTTT
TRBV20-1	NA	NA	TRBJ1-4	CSAPDRPNEKLFF	TGCAGTGCCCCGGACAGACCTAATGAAAAACTGTTTTTT
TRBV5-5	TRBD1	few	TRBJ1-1	CASSLSPGTANTEAFF	TGTGCCAGCAGCTTATCTCCCGGGACAGCGAACACTGAAGCTTTCTTT
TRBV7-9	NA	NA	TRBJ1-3	CASSLVASGLSGAGNTIYF	TGTGCCAGCAGCTTAGTTGCCTCAGGACTGTCAGGGGCTGGAAACACCATATATTTT
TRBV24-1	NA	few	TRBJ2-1	CATSDAPGTGGNEQFF	TGTGCCACCAGTGATGCCCCTGGGACTGGGGGCAATGAGCAGTTCTTC
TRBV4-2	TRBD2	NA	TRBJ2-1	CASSQRGLAGAMYSYNEQFF	TGTGCCAGCAGCCAGAGGGGACTAGCGGGAGCCATGTACTCCTACAATGAGCAGTTCTTC
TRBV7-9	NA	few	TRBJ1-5	CASSLGGSGNQPQHF	TGTGCCAGCAGCTTAGGGGGTTCTGGCAATCAGCCCCAGCATTTT
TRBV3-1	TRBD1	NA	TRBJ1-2	CASSRGDSYGYTF	TGTGCCAGCAGCCGGGGGGACAGCTATGGCTACACCTTC